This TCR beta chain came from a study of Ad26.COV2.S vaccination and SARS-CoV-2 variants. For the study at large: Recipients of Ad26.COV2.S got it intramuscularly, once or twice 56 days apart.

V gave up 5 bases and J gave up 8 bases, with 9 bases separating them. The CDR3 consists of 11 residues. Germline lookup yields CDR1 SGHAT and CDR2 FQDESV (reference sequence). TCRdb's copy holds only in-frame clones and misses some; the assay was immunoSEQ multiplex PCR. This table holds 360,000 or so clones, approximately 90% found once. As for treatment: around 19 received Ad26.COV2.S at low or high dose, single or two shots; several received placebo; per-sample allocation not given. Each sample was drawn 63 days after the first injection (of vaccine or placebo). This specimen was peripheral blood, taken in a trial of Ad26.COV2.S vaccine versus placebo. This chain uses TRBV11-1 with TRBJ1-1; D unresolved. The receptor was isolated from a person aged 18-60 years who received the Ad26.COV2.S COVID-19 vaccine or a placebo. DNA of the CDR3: TGTGCCAGCAGCCCCGGTACAGAAGCTTTCTTT. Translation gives CASSPGTEAFF.